This T cell receptor (beta chain) was captured by sequencing in a study of shared clonotypes between healthy human individuals. As for the study in general: Each donor's CD8 memory used one plate, CD8 naive two, each CD4 subset three. Study findings and constraints: The naive CD4 repertoires of a handful of donors were compared, and approximately 5.3% of clonotypes were shared.

Profiled with immunoSEQ multiplex PCR; TCRdb holds only in-frame clones, not every one. Of about 1.1 million clones in the sample, more than 75% were seen once. The CDR3 length is 14 residues. Per germline, CDR1 SEHNR and CDR2 FQNEAQ (reference sequence). Between the trimmed V and J ends, which lost 1 base and 6 bases, there was a span of 10 bases. With regard to this clone: Its antigen is not identified.

CD4+ cells were split into CD45RA+ naive and CD45RA-negative memory subsets. Sequenced sample: memory CD4+ T cells from PBMCs. Sample subset: CD45RA-negative fraction. This chain connects TRBV7-9 to TRBJ2-1; D perhaps matches TRBD2 (5 bases). The source is a young man in good health. Some clones in this sample may be carry-over from other donors' samples. This CDR3 is CASSLDFGINEQFF. The CDR3 DNA reads as TGTGCCAGCAGCTTAGACTTCGGGATCAATGAGCAGTTCTTC.